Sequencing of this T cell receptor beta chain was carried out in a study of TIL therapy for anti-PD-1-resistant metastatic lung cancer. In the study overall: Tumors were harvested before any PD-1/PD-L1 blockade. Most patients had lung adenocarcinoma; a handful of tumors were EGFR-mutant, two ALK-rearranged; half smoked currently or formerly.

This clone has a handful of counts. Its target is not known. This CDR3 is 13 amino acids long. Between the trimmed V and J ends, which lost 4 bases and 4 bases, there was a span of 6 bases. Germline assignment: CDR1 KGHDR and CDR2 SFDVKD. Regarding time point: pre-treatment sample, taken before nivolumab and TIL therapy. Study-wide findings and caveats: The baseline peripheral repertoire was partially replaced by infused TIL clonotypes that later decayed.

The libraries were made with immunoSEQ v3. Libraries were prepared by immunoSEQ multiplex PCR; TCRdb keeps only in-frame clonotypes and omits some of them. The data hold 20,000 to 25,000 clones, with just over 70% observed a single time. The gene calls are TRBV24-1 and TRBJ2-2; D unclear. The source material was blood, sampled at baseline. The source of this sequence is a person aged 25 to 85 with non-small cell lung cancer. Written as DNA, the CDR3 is TGTGCCACCAGTGAATATCTCACCGGGGAGCTGTTTTTT. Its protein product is CATSEYLTGELFF.